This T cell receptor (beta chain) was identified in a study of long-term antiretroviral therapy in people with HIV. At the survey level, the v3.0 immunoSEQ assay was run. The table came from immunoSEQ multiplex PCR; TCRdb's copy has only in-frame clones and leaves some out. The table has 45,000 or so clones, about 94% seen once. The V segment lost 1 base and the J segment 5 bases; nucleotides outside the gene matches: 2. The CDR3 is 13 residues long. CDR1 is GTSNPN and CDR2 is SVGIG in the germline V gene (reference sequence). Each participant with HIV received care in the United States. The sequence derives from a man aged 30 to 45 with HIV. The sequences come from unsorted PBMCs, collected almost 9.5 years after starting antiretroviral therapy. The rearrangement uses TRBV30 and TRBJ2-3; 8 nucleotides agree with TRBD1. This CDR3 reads CAWSAGQGDTQYF. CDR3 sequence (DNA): TGTGCCTGGAGTGCCGGACAGGGAGATACGCAGTATTTT.